This T cell receptor (beta chain) was sequenced for a study of shared clonotypes between healthy human individuals. Turning to the study itself: The donors, two women and a few men, were aged 18 to 49. Study-wide results and caveats: Generation probabilities of non-shared clonotypes were lower (relative to those shared by all four donors). Shared clonotypes: about 5% naive CD4, about 3.5% naive CD8, around 2.4% memory CD4, about 0.4% memory CD8.

With regard to this clone: Its specificity is not known.

Germline assignment: CDR1 SGHKS and CDR2 YYEKEE (reference sequence). V was pared by 3 bases and J by 2 bases, with 11 bases between. The CDR3 is 14 residues long. Produced via immunoSEQ multiplex PCR; TCRdb's table is partial and in-frame only. The data show more than 1,200,000 clones, about 98.5% seen once. Splitting of CD4+ cells produced CD45RA+ naive and CD45RA-negative memory subsets. The sequencing input was naive CD4+ T cells sorted from blood. The subset: CD45RA+ positively selected. The rearrangement links TRBV5-5 to TRBJ1-2, with D unresolved. The TCR comes from a man aged 25 to 45 in good health. Here the CDR3 reads CASSSEGANYGYTF. The CDR3, as DNA: TGTGCCAGCAGCTCGGAGGGCGCCAACTATGGCTACACCTTC.